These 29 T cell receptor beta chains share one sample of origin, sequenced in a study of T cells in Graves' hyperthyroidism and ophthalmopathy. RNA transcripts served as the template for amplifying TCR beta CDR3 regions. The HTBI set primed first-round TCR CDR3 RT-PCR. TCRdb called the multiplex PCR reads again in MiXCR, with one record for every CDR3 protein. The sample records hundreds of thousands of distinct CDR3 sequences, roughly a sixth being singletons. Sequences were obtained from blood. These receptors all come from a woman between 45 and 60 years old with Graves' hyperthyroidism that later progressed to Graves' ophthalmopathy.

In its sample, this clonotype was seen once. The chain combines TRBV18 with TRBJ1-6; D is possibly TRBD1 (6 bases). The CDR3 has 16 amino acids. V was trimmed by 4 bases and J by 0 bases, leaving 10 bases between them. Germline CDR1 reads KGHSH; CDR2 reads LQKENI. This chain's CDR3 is CASSHTGFSYNSPLHF. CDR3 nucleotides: TGTGCCAGCTCACACACAGGGTTCTCCTATAATTCACCCCTCCACTTT.

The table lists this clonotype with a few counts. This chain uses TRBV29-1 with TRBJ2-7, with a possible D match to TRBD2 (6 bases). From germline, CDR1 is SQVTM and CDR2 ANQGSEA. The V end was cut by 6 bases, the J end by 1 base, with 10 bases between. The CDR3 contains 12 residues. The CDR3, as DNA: TGCAGCGTGCTCCGGGGGTCCTACGAGCAGTACTTC. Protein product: CSVLRGSYEQYF.

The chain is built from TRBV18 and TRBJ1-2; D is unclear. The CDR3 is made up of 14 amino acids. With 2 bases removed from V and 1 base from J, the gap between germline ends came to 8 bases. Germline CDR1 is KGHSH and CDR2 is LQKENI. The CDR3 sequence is CASSPIEDNYGYTF. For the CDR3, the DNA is TGTGCCAGCTCACCAATCGAGGATAACTATGGCTACACCTTC. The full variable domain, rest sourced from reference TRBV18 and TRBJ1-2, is NAGVMQNPRHLVRRRGQEARLRCSPMKGHSHVYWYRQLPEEGLKFMVYLQKENIIDESGMPKERFSAEFPKEGPSILRIQQVVRGDSAAYFCASSPIEDNYGYTFGSGTRLTVV.

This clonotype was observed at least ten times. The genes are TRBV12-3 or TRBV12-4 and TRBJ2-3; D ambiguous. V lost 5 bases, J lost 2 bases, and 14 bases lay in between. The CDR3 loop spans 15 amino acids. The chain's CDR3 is CASSPDNPFTDTQYF. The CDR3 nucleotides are TGTGCCAGCAGTCCAGACAACCCCTTCACAGATACGCAGTATTTT.

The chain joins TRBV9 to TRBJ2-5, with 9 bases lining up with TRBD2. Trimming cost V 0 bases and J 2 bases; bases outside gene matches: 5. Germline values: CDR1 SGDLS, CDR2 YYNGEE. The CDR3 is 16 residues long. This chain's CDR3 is CASSVVEAGGQETQYF. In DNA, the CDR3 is TGTGCCAGCAGCGTAGTTGAAGCGGGGGGACAAGAGACCCAGTACTTC.

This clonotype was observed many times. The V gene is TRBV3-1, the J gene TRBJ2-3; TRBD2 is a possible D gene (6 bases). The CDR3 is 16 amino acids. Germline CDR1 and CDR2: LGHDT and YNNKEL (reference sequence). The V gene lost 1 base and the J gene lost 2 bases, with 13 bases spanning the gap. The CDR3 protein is CASSQGGDVFTDTQYF. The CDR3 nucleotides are TGTGCCAGCAGCCAAGGGGGGGACGTATTCACAGATACGCAGTATTTT.

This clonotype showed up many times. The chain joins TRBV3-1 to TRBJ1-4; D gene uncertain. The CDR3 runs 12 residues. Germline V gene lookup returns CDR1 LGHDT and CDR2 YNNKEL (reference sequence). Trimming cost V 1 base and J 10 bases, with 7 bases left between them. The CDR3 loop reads CASSQGEGKLFF. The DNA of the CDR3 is TGTGCCAGCAGCCAAGGGGAAGGAAAACTGTTTTTT.

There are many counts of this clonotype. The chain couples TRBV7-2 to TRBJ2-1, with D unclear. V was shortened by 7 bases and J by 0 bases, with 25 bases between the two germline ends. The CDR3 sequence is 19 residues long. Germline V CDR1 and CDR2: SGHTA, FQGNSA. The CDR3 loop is CASTPNGPRQKNSYNEQFF. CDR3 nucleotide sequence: TGTGCCAGCACCCCGAATGGCCCACGGCAGAAAAACTCCTACAATGAGCAGTTCTTC.

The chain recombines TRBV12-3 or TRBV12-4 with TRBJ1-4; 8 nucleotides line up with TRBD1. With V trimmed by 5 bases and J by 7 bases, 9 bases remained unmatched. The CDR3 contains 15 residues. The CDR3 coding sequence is TGTGCCAGCAGTCTCGGACAGGGAACGGGTGAAAAACTGTTTTTT. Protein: CASSLGQGTGEKLFF.

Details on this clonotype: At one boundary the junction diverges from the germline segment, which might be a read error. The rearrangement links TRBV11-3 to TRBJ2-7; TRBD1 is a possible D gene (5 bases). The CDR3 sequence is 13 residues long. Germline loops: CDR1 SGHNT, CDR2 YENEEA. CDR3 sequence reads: CAGSLDSTYEQYF. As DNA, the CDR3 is TGTGCCGGCAGCTTAGACAGCACCTACGAGCAGTACTTC.

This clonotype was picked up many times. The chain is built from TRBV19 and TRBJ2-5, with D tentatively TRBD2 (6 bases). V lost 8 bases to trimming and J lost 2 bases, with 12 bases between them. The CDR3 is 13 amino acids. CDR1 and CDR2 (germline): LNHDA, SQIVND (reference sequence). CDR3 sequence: CASHGGVQETQYF. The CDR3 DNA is TGTGCCAGTCATGGAGGGGTACAAGAGACCCAGTACTTC.

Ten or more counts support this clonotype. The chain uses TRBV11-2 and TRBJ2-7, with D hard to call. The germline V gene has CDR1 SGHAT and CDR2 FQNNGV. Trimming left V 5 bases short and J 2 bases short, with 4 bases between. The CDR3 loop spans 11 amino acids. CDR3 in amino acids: CASSQPYEQYF. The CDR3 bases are TGTGCCAGCAGCCAACCCTACGAGCAGTACTTC.

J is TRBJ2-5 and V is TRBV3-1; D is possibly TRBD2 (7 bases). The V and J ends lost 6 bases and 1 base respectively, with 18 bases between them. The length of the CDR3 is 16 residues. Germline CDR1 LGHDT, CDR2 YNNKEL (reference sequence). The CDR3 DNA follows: TGTGCCAGCAGTCCCGCCTTAGGGGGGGGCCAAGAGACCCAGTACTTC. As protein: CASSPALGGGQETQYF.

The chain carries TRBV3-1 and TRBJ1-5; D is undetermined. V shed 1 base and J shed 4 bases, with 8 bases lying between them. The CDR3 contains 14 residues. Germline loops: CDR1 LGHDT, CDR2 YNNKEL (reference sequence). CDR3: CASSQALTNQPQHF. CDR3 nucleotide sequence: TGTGCCAGCAGCCAAGCCCTCACAAATCAGCCCCAGCATTTT.

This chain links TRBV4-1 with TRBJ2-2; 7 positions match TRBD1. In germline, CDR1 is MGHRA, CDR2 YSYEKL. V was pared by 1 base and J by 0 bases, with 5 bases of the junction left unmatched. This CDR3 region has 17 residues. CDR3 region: CASSQGWDSANTGELFF. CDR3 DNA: TGCGCCAGCAGCCAAGGATGGGACAGCGCGAACACCGGGGAGCTGTTTTTT.

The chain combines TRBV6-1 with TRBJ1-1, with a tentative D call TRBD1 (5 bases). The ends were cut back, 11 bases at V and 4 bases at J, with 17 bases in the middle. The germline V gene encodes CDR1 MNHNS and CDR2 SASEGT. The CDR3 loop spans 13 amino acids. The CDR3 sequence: CAGAAGLGTEAFF. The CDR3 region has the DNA TGTGCCGGGGCGGCGGGCCTCGGCACTGAAGCTTTCTTT.

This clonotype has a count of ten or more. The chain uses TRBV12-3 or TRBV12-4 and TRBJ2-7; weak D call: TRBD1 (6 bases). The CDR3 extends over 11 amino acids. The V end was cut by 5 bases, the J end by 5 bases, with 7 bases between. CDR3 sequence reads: CASSHRDEQYF. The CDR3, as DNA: TGTGCCAGCAGTCACAGGGACGAGCAGTACTTC.

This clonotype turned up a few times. CDR3 residues: CASSQMGNEQFF. CDR3 DNA sequence: TGCGCCAGCAGCCAAATGGGGAATGAGCAGTTCTTC. The chain recombines TRBV4-1 with TRBJ2-1; D gene ambiguous. V gave up 2 bases and J gave up 7 bases, with 6 bases separating them. The germline gives CDR1 MGHRA, CDR2 YSYEKL. The CDR3 extends over 12 amino acids.

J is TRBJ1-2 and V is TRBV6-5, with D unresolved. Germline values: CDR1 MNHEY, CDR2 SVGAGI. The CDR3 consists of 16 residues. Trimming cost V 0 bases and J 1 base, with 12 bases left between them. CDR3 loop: CASSYSTGIDNYGYTF. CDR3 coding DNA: TGTGCCAGCAGTTACTCGACTGGTATCGATAACTATGGCTACACCTTC.

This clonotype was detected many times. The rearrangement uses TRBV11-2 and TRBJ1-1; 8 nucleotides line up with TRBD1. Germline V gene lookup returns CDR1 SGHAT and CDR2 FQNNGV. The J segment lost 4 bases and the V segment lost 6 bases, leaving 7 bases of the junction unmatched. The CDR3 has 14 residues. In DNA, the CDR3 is TGTGCCAGCAGAACCAGGGGGCCCGGCACTGAAGCTTTCTTT. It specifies CASRTRGPGTEAFF.

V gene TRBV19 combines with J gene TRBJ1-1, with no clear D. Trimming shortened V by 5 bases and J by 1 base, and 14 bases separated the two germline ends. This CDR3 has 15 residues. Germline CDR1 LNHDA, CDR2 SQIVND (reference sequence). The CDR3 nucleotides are TGTGCCAGTAGTCGCCTTTCAACCCCGAACACTGAAGCTTTCTTT. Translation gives CASSRLSTPNTEAFF.

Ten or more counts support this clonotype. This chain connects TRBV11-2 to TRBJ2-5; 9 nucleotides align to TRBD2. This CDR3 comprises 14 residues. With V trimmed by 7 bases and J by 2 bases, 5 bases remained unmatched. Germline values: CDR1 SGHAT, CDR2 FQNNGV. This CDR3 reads CASTILAGQETQYF. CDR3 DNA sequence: TGTGCCAGCACCATACTAGCGGGTCAAGAGACCCAGTACTTC.

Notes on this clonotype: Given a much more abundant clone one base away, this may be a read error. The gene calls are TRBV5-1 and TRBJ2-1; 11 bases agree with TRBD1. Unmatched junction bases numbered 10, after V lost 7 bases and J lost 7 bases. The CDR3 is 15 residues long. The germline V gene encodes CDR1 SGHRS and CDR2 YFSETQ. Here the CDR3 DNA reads TGCGCCAGCCTGGGGACAGGGGGAGAACAGAATGAGCAGTTCTTC. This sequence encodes CASLGTGGEQNEQFF.

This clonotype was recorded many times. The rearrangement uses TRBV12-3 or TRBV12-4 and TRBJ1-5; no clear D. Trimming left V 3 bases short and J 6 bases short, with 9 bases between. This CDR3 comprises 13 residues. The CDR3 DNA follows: TGTGCCAGCAGTTTGCTGGGAAGTCAGCCCCAGCATTTT. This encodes CASSLLGSQPQHF.

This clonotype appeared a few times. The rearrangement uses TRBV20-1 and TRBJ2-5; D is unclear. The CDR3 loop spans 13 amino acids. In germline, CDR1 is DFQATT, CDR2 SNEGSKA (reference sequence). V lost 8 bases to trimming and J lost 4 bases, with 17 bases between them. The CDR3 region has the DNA TGCAGTTCCAAGATGAGGTTAGGAGAGACCCAGTACTTC. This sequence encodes CSSKMRLGETQYF.

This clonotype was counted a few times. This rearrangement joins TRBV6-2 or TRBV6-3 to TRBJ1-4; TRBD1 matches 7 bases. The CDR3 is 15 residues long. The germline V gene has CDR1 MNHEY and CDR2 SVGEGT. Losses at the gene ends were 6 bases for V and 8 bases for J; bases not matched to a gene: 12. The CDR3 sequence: CASSPPDRVGEKLFF. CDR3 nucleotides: TGTGCCAGCAGCCCCCCCGACAGGGTTGGAGAAAAACTGTTTTTT.

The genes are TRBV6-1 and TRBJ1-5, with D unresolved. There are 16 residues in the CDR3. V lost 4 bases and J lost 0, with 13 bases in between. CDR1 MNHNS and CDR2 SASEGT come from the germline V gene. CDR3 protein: CASSARQLYSNQPQHF. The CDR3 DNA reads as TGTGCCAGCAGTGCAAGGCAACTCTATAGCAATCAGCCCCAGCATTTT.

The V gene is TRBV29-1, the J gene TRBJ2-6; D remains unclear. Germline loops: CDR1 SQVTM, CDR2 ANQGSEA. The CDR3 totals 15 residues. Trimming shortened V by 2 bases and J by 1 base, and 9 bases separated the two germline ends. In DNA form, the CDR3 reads TGCAGCGTTGAATTCAAGGATTCTGGGGCCAACGTCCTGACTTTC. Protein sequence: CSVEFKDSGANVLTF. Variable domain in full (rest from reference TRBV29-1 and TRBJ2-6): SAVISQKPSRDICQRGTSLTIQCQVDSQVTMMFWYRQQPGQSLTLIATANQGSEATYESGFVIDKFPISRPNLTFSTLTVSNMSPEDSSIYLCSVEFKDSGANVLTFGAGSRLTVL.

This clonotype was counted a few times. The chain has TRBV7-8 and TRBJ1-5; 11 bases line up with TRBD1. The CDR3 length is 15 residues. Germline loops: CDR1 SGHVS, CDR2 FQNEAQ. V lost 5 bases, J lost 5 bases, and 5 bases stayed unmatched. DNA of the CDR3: TGTGCCAGCAGCCAAGGACAGGGGGCATATCAGCCCCAGCATTTT. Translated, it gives CASSQGQGAYQPQHF.